These T cell receptor beta chains were read from a single sample in a study of T cells in Graves' hyperthyroidism and ophthalmopathy. In TCRdb, the multiplex PCR reads were re-called with MiXCR into one record per CDR3 protein. The table has about 560,000 distinct CDR3 sequences, approximately 16% seen once. The specimen sequenced was blood. The receptors derive from a woman between 18 and 29 years old with Graves' hyperthyroidism. The CDR3 runs from the conserved cysteine through the conserved F or W.

>TRBJ2-5|TRBV20-1
CSARLRFEETQYF
>TRBJ2-3|TRBV7-3
CASSLQGQGTDTQYF
>TRBJ2-7|TRBV20-1
CSASGPSAYEQYF
>TRBJ2-1|TRBV5-1
CASSLEGHTSYNEQFF
>TRBJ2-2|TRBV29-1
CSVELLEVTGELFF
>TRBJ1-2|TRBV6-2/TRBV6-3
CASRARTGKSYGYTF
>TRBJ2-7|TRBV5-1
CASSLLDGEQYF
>TRBJ2-5|TRBV6-2/TRBV6-3
CASGWGGTQETQYF
>TRBJ2-5|TRBV12-3/TRBV12-4
CASSSPTGLQETQYF
>TRBJ2-2|TRBV15
CATSRVPGTGDTGELFF